This note documents a single T cell receptor beta chain sequence. The entry originates in a study of blood T cell repertoires in COVID-19. About the research overall: Acute and convalescent COVID-19 specimens originated in the United States, Italy and Spain. The analysed material was cDNA or gDNA that came from T cells, B-cell-depleted T cells, or PBMCs.

This CDR3 has 14 residues. Losses at the gene ends were 5 bases for V and 4 bases for J; bases not matched to a gene: 7. CDR1 is MNHEY, CDR2 SMNVEV, per germline (reference sequence). Authors' analysis steps: Cell counts per sample came from amplifying reference gene primers. This table comes from immunoSEQ multiplex PCR, and its TCRdb copy is limited to in-frame clones, with some not included. V and J calls and clone size are as listed in that table; D and trimming were resolved from the DNA. Of fewer than 130,000 clones in the sample, 70% to 90% were seen once. This clonotype originated in a human donor in a cohort sampled during active COVID-19. The V gene is TRBV27, the J gene TRBJ1-2, with 7 bases lining up with TRBD1. The source material was peripheral blood. The CDR3 loop is CASSPLSGGYGYTF. The CDR3 coding sequence is TGTGCCAGCAGTCCCCTTTCAGGGGGCTATGGCTACACCTTC.